The source of this T cell receptor beta chain is a study of cytomegalovirus exposure and HLA in healthy donors. The PCR employed 60 Vbeta primers together with 13 Jbeta primers. The data were produced by immunoSEQ multiplex PCR, yet TCRdb's version contains in-frame clones alone and is incomplete. The table records 50,000 to 65,000 clones, about four fifths of them present only once. V shed 6 bases and J shed 8 bases, with 14 bases lying between them. Germline V lookup: CDR1 MNHEY, CDR2 SVGAGI. The CDR3 consists of 13 residues. Notes on the study in general: An analysis was carried out at a later point. It showed that HLA-associated TCR beta chains were more clonally expanded than equally common non-associated chains.

This clone came up a few times. Its antigen is not known. Sequencing was done on a sample of PBMCs. The clonotype was recovered from a woman younger than 35 in good health and CMV-seronegative. This chain connects TRBV6-5 to TRBJ1-5; TRBD1 is a possible D gene (6 bases). The CDR3 reads CASSEGEGEPQHF. CDR3 nucleotide sequence: TGTGCCAGCAGCGAGGGAGAGGGGGAGCCCCAGCATTTT.